This TCR beta chain stems from a study of blood T cell repertoires in COVID-19 (dated by TCRdb to about 2020). Notes on the research overall: Collaborator samples came from the United States, Italy and Spain and covered acute and convalescent phases of COVID-19. The prospective study material was composed of cDNA or gDNA derived from T cells, B-cell-depleted T cells, or PBMCs. Deeply sampled blood TCRbeta repertoires from subjects exposed to, actively infected with, or recovered from COVID-19 were included in the dataset. The repertoires were released in a freely available public database intended as a resource for research on the immune response to SARS-CoV-2. Samples came from the ongoing ImmuneRACE study (first 160 participants) plus 1,254 subjects from 6 global collaborators. Sample metadata almost always included a de-identified subject ID, COVID-19 status, age in years and sex. HLA class I and class II types, where available, came from metadata supplied by the sample provider rather than from assay-based typing.

Relative to germline, V is missing 6 bases and J is missing 7 bases, with 9 bases of the junction outside any gene match. The CDR3 has 15 amino acids, counting the end cysteine and phenylalanine. Only CDR3 DNA is held: 45 bases, read in frame from base 1. CDR1 and CDR2, per the germline V gene (reference sequence), are LGHDT and YNNKEL. TCRbeta CDR3 regions were amplified from genomic DNA using the immunoSEQ Assay, a bias-controlled multiplex PCR. As for the original processing: The number of nucleated cells in each sample was estimated from the amplification of reference gene primers within the assay. Sequence reads were collapsed and filtered to measure the absolute abundance of every unique TCRbeta CDR3 rearrangement. For each sample, productive Simpson clonality was calculated as the square root of Simpson's diversity index across productive rearrangements. In its TCRdb copy, this immuneACCESS table keeps in-frame sequences only and misses some clones. Where compared with another copy, unresolved V genes explain less than half of these, and the others have no known cause. V and J calls plus clone size are reproduced from that table; the DNA served to infer D and trimming. For this sample there are 400,000 to 500,000 clones; 88% appear just once. Approximately 2% of the sample lies in the top ten.

Participants in the prospective study were enrolled through a virtual design, were aged roughly 18 to 95 years, and lived in roughly 24 United States geographic areas. In the prospective study, cohorts were assigned on the basis of participant-reported clinical history obtained from a screening survey and a study questionnaire. Recovered participants in ImmuneRACE Cohort 3 were defined as having two consecutive negative NP/OP PCR tests, clearance from a healthcare professional, or resolution of symptoms. In the prospective study, mobile phlebotomists collected whole blood, serum and a nasopharyngeal or oropharyngeal swab from each participant. Prospective study participants could optionally give additional blood draws and questionnaires over an approximately two-month period. Prospective study blood samples were shipped either frozen or at room temperature before DNA extraction. Overall results and qualifications from the work: The quantity of clinical and demographic metadata differed by source and by participant and was supplied without curation.

Of note for this clone: It lacks a known antigen. No much larger clonotype is one base removed from it; base qualities were not supplied.

The source is a woman aged 40 to 50 who had recovered from COVID-19. The V and J genes are TRBV3-1 (or the pseudogene TRBV3-2) and TRBJ2-1; a stretch of 10 junction bases matches TRBD2. Specimen: PBMCs or T cells enriched from blood (not recorded which). The CDR3 amino acid sequence is: CASSLLAGVRNEQFF. The nucleotides are TGTGCCAGCAGTCTTCTAGCGGGAGTTCGGAATGAGCAGTTCTTC.